This TCR beta chain was identified in a study of blood T cell repertoires in COVID-19. Study summary: Donors in the United States, Italy and Spain gave samples during acute or convalescent COVID-19. T cells, B-cell-depleted T cells, or PBMCs provided the cDNA or gDNA that served as material.

With 6 bases clipped from V and 6 bases from J, the junction kept 8 bases outside the gene matches. There are 15 residues in the CDR3. CDR1 and CDR2 (germline): MNHEY, SVGAGI. Libraries were prepared by immunoSEQ multiplex PCR; TCRdb keeps only in-frame clonotypes and omits some of them. Of fewer than 85,000 clones listed, around 82% are singletons. This chain uses TRBV6-5 with TRBJ1-5; 10 bases align to TRBD1. The source of this sequence is a human donor in a cohort sampled during active COVID-19. Input material: peripheral blood. DNA for the CDR3: TGTGCCAGCAGCCGTCGACAGGGGGCTTCTCAGCCCCAGCATTTT. Its translation is CASSRRQGASQPQHF.